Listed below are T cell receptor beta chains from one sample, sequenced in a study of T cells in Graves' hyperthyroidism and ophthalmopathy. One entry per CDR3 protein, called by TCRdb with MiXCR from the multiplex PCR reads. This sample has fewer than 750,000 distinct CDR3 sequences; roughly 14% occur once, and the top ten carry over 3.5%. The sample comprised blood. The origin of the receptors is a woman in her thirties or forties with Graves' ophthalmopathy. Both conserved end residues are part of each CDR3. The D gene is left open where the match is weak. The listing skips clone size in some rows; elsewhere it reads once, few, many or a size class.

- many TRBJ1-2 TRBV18 TGTGCCAGCAGTCCTCCAGGCTATGGCTACACCTTC CASSPPGYGYTF
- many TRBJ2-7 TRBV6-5 TGTGCCAGCAGTTACTCGATGGGAGGAGGATTCTTCGAGCAGTACTTC CASSYSMGGGFFEQYF
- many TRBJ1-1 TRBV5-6 TGTGCCAGCAGCCGGTACCGGGCGAACACTGAAGCTTTCTTT CASSRYRANTEAFF
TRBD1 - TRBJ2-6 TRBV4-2 TGTGCCAGCAGCCAAGATCCGTGGACAGGGGAGGGCTCTGGGGCCAACGTCCTGACTTTC CASSQDPWTGEGSGANVLTF
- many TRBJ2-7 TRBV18 TGTGCCAGCTCACCCTCAACAGGAGGCTACGAGCAGTACTTC CASSPSTGGYEQYF
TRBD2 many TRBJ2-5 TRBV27 TGTGCCAGCGCCGAGACTAGCGCCCAAGAGACCCAGTACTTC CASAETSAQETQYF
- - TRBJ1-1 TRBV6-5 TGTGCCAGCAGTTACTCATCAGGGCCCACTGAAGCTTTCTTT CASSYSSGPTEAFF
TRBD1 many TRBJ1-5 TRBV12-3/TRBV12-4 TGTGCCAGCAGTCTAGACAGGGCGGGATATCAGCCCCAGCATTTT CASSLDRAGYQPQHF
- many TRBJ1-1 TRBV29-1 TGCAGCGTTGGCCCCGGGGGTACCGTCACTGAAGCTTTCTTT CSVGPGGTVTEAFF
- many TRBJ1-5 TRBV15 TGTGCCACCAGCACCACCACGGACGGCAATCAGCCCCAGCATTTT CATSTTTDGNQPQHF
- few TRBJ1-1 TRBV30 TGTGCCTGGAGTCCTTGGAGGGGGGGCGACACTGAAGCTTTCTTT CAWSPWRGGDTEAFF
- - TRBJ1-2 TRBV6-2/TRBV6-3 TGTGCCAGCAGTGACGGGGGCCACTATGGCTACACCTTC CASSDGGHYGYTF
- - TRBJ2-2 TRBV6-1 TGTGCCCGCCTCTGCCGGGACCAAGACACCGGGGAGCTGTTTTTT CARLCRDQDTGELFF
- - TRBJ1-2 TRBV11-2 TGTGCCAGCAGCCCGGCGACAGCCTATGGCTACACCTTC CASSPATAYGYTF
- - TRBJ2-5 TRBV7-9 TGTGCCAGCAGCTTCTTAGCGGACCAAGAGGCCCAGTACTTC CASSFLADQEAQYF
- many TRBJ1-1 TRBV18 TGTGCCAGCTCACCACCGGCTGTGGCGGGGAACACTGAAGCTTTCTTT CASSPPAVAGNTEAFF
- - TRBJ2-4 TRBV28 TGTGCCAGCAGTTTCGTGCGGGGGACAGGCCAAAACATTCAGTACTTC CASSFVRGTGQNIQYF
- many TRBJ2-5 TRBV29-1 TGCAGCGTTGATAAAGGCTACCAAGAGACCCAGTACTTC CSVDKGYQETQYF
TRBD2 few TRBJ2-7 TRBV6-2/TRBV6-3 TGTGCCAGCAGTTACTCGACTAGCGCCTACGAGCAGTACTTC CASSYSTSAYEQYF
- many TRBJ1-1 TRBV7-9 TGTGCCAGCAGCTTTGTCGTGGGTGAAGCTTTCTTT CASSFVVGEAFF
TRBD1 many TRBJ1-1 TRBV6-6 TGTGCCAGCAGTTACGCTCATCTTTCCTGGGACAGGGAGGGTCCCATGAACACTGAAGCTTTCTTT CASSYAHLSWDREGPMNTEAFF
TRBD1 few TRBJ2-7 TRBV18 TGTGCCAGCTCACCAAACAGGGGAACCTACGAGCAGTACTTC CASSPNRGTYEQYF
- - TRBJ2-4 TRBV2 TGTGCCAGCAGTGGAACAGGGATGGCCAAAAACATTCAGTACTTC CASSGTGMAKNIQYF
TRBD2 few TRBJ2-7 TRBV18 TGTGCCAGCTCACCAAGAGCGGGAGGGATCCCCGAGCAGTACTTC CASSPRAGGIPEQYF
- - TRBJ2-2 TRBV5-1 TGCGCCAGCAGCTTGGATGGGTCCTACGGGGAGCTGTTTTTT CASSLDGSYGELFF
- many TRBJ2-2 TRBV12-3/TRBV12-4 TGTGCCAGCAGTTTGGAAAGGGGAGGAGCCGGGGAGCTGTTTTTT CASSLERGGAGELFF
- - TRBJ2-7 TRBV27 TGTGCCAGCAGCCAGATGACTACGACCGAGCAGTACTTC CASSQMTTTEQYF
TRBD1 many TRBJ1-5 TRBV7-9 TGTGCCAGCAGCACAGGGGGATTACAGCCCCAGCATTTT CASSTGGLQPQHF
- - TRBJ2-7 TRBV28 TGTGCCAGCAGTTTTGAAACCGTAGCCGCCTACGAGCAGTACTTC CASSFETVAAYEQYF
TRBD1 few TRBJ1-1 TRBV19 TGTGCCAGTAGTGCCTCGACAGGGGACACTGAAGCTTTCTTT CASSASTGDTEAFF
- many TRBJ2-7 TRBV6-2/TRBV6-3 TGTGCCAGCAGTTACCCAACCGGGACGCACGAGCAGTACTTC CASSYPTGTHEQYF
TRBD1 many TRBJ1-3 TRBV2 TGTGCCAGGACAGGGATCTCTGGAAACACCATATATTTT CARTGISGNTIYF
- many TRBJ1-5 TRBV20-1 TGCAGTGCTCTCCCTCGGGGAACCAATCAGCCCCAGCATTTT CSALPRGTNQPQHF
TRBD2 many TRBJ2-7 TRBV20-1 TGCAGTGCGACGACTAGCGGGTACTCCTACGAGCAGTACTTC CSATTSGYSYEQYF
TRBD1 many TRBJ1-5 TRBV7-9 TGTGCCAGCAGCCGACAGGGTTGGGGTCAGCCCCAGCATTTT CASSRQGWGQPQHF
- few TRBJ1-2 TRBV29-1 TGCAGCGTTCAATCTTCAGGAGTCTATGGCTACACCTTC CSVQSSGVYGYTF
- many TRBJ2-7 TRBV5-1 TGCGCCAGCAGTCGGACCCGAAACTACGAGCAGTACTTC CASSRTRNYEQYF
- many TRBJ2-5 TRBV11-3 TGTGCCAGCGGGCAACCGGAGAGAGAAGAGACCCAGTACTTC CASGQPEREETQYF
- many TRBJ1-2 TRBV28 TGTGCCAGCAGTTTGGGCTCCGGGGGACGTAGCTATGGCTACACCTTC CASSLGSGGRSYGYTF
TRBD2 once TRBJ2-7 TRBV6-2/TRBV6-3 TGTGCCAGCACTCAGCAGCGGGAGTATTACGAGCAGTACTTC CASTQQREYYEQYF
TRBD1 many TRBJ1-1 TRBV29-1 TGCAGCGTCCTACTTACAGGGGGTGAAGCTTTCTTT CSVLLTGGEAFF
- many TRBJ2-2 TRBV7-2 TGTGCCAGCAGCTGGTTAGCAGTTAACACCGGGGAGCTGTTTTTT CASSWLAVNTGELFF
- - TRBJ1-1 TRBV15 TGTGCCACCAGCAGAGAAGGGAGGGTCACTGAAGCTTTCTTT CATSREGRVTEAFF
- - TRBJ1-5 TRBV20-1 TGCAGTGCTACCACCGGGACGGAAAATCAGCCCCAGCATTTT CSATTGTENQPQHF
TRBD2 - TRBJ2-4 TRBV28 TGTGCCAGCAGGTCCGTTAGCGGGAGAACCAAAAACATTCAGTACTTC CASRSVSGRTKNIQYF
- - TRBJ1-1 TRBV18 TGTGCCAGCTCCCCAGATGGAGTTAGCCCTGAAGCTTTCTTT CASSPDGVSPEAFF
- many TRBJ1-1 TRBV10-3 TGTGCCATCAGTGAGCCACAGGGTGTTCATCGCACTGAAGCTTTCTTT CAISEPQGVHRTEAFF
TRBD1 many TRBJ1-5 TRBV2 TGTGCCAGCAGCGGGGACAGTCAGCCCCAGCATTTT CASSGDSQPQHF
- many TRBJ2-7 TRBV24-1 TGTGCCACCAGTGATTTAGAATCGGGCGAGCAGTACTTC CATSDLESGEQYF
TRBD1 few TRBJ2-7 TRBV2 TGTGCCAGCACTTGGGACAGAGCCTACGAGCAGTACTTC CASTWDRAYEQYF
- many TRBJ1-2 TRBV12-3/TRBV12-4 TGTGCCAGCAGTTTAGGTGCGGGGGCCAGAATCTACACCTTC CASSLGAGARIYTF
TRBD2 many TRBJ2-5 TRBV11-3 TGTGCCAGCAGCCCTGGACTAGCGGGAGAGATAGAGACCCAGTACTTC CASSPGLAGEIETQYF
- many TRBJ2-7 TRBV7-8 TGTGCCAGCAGCTTCCGGTCGACAGACCTTCACTACGAGCAGTACTTC CASSFRSTDLHYEQYF
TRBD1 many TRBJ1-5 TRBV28 TGTGCCAGCAGAGACAGGGTCAGTTTTCAGCCCCAGCATTTT CASRDRVSFQPQHF
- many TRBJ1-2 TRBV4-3 TGCGCCAGCAGCCAAGATTTTACCCCACTGGGCTATGGCTACACCTTC CASSQDFTPLGYGYTF
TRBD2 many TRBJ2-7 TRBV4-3 TGCGCCAGCAGCGCTAGACTAGCGGATAGCTCCTACGAGCAGTACTTC CASSARLADSSYEQYF
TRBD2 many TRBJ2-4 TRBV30 TGTGCCTGGAGTATTCGGACTAGCGGGATTAACATTCAGTACTTC CAWSIRTSGINIQYF
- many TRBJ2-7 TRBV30 TGTGCCTGGAGTCCCCTATCCCCCGAGCAGTACTTC CAWSPLSPEQYF
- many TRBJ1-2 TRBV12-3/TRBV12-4 TGTGCCAGCAGCCGGGGACACGGGCCCTATGGCTACACCTTC CASSRGHGPYGYTF